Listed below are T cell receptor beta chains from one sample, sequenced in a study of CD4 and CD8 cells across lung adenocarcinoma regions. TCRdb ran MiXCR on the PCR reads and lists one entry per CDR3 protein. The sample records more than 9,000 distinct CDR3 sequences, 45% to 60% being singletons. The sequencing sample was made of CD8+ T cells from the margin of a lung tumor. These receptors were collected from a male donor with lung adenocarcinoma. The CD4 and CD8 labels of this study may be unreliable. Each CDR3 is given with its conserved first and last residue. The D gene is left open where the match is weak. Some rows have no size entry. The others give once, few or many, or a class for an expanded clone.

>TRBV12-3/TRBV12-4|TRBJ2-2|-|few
CASTQGGNTGELFF
TGTGCCAGCACCCAGGGAGGGAACACCGGGGAGCTGTTTTTT
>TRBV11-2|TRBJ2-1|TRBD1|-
CASSPVAGTGYNEQFF
TGTGCCAGCAGCCCCGTCGCCGGGACAGGCTACAATGAGCAGTTCTTC
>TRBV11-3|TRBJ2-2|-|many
CASLSRNTGELFF
TGTGCCAGCCTGTCCAGGAACACCGGGGAGCTGTTTTTT
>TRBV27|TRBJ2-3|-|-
CASSLNSGTGGKETQYF
TGTGCCAGCAGTTTGAATTCCGGGACCGGGGGCAAAGAGACCCAGTATTTC
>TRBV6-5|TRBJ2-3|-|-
CASSYSARGDGTQYF
TGTGCCAGCAGTTACTCTGCAAGGGGCGATGGTACGCAGTATTTT
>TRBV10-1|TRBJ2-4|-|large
CASSETGSVQYF
TGCGCCAGCAGTGAGACAGGGTCTGTTCAGTACTTC
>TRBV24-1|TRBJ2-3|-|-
CATSDLQEPGDMQYF
TGTGCCACCAGTGATTTGCAGGAGCCCGGGGATATGCAGTATTTC
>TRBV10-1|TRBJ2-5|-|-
CASLLRGQSTETQYF
TGCGCCAGCTTGCTGAGGGGACAATCCACAGAGACCCAGTACTTC
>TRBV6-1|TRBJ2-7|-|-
CASGERSVRSNEQYF
TGTGCCAGCGGTGAACGGAGCGTGCGCAGCAATGAGCAGTACTTC
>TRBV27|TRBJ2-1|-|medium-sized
CASSYRNEQFF
TGTGCCAGCAGTTACAGAAATGAGCAGTTCTTC
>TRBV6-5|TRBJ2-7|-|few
CASSYGSLVSGNEQYF
TGTGCCAGCAGTTACGGTTCACTAGTATCGGGCAATGAGCAGTACTTC
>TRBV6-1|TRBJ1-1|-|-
CASSDLGSTEAFF
TGTGCCAGCAGTGATTTGGGGTCGACTGAAGCTTTCTTT
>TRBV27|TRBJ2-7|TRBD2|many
CASSSNSLAASYEQYF
TGTGCCAGCAGTTCTAACTCACTAGCGGCCTCCTACGAGCAGTACTTC
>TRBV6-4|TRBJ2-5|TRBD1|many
CASSKTGALGQETQYF
TGTGCCAGCAGCAAAACAGGGGCGCTGGGCCAAGAGACCCAGTACTTC
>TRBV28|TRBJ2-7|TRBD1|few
CASIFGQGPTYEQYF
TGTGCCAGCATCTTTGGACAGGGCCCTACCTACGAGCAGTACTTC
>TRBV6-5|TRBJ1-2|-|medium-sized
CASSYSREGVGYTF
TGTGCCAGCAGTTACTCGAGAGAGGGTGTAGGCTACACCTTC
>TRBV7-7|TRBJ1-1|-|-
CASSLVHGTEAFF
TGTGCTAGCAGCTTAGTACACGGCACTGAAGCTTTCTTT
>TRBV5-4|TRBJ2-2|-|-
CASSLDSNTGTLYF
TGTGCCAGCAGCCTCGACTCTAACACCGGGACGCTGTATTTT
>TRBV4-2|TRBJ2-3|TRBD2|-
CASSEGSGGGGGETQYF
TGTGCCAGCAGCGAGGGTTCGGGGGGGGGTGGTGGAGAGACGCAGTATTTT
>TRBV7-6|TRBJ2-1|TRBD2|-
CASSLVAMGLANNEQFF
TGTGCCAGCAGCTTAGTCGCGATGGGACTAGCCAACAATGAGCAGTTCTTC
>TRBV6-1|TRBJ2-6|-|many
CASSLRPGANVLTF
TGTGCCAGCAGTCTGAGGCCCGGGGCCAACGTCCTGACTTTC
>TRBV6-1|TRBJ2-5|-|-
CASSEGEGGSWTQYF
TGTGCCAGCAGTGAAGGAGAGGGGGGGTCGTGGACGCAGTACTTC
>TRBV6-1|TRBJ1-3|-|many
CASSGGRISAGNTIYF
TGTGCCAGCAGTGGGGGACGGATATCCGCTGGAAACACCATATATTTT
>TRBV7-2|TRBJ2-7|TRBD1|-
CASQGQGTYEQYF
TGTGCCAGCCAGGGACAGGGGACCTACGAGCAGTACTTC
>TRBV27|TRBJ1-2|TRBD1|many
CASSLTGVPRYGYTF
TGTGCCAGCAGTCTTACAGGGGTCCCCCGCTATGGCTACACCTTC
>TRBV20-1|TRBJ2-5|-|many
CSARAGRETQYF
TGCAGTGCTAGAGCTGGCCGAGAGACCCAGTACTTC
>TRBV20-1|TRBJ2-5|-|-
CSAGGGEAPLATQYF
TGCAGTGCTGGAGGGGGTGAGGCGCCATTAGCGACCCAGTACTTC
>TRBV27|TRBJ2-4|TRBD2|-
CASSVAGGGRGDIQYF
TGTGCCAGCAGTGTCGCGGGGGGCGGGAGAGGGGACATTCAGTACTTC
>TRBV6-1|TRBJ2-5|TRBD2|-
CASSGGPSTGGGGGGRDQETQYF
TGTGCCAGCAGTGGGGGGCCTTCCACGGGGGGGGGGGGGGGGGGCCGTGACCAAGAGACCCAGTACTTC
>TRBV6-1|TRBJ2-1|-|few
CASSEGQYNEQFF
TGTGCCAGCAGTGAAGGTCAGTACAATGAGCAGTTCTTC
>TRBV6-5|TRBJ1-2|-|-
CASSYSCSNYGATF
TGTGCCAGCAGTTACTCGTGTTCTAACTATGGAGCTACCTTT
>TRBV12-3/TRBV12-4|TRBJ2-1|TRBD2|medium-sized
CASSSPSGRLGNEQFF
TGTGCCAGCAGTTCGCCTAGCGGGCGTTTGGGGAATGAGCAGTTCTTC
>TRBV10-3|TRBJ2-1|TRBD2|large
CAISGGLAGDNEQFF
TGTGCCATCAGTGGGGGACTAGCGGGAGACAATGAGCAGTTCTTC
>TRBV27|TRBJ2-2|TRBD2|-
CASRQTSGCTGELYF
TGTGCCAGCAGGCAGACTAGCGGGTGCACCGGGGAGCTGTATTTT
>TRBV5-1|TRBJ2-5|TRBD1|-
CASAGTGVETQYF
TGCGCCAGCGCCGGGACAGGGGTAGAGACCCAGTACTTC
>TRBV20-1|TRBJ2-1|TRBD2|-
CSARTLAGRNEQFF
TGCAGTGCTAGAACACTAGCGGGGCGTAATGAGCAGTTCTTC